This paragraph covers one T cell receptor beta chain sequence. Antigen unknown. The input for sorted-subset replicate PCRs was around 200 ng DNA, some 28,000 T cell genomes. Profiled with immunoSEQ multiplex PCR; TCRdb holds only in-frame clones, not every one. The repertoire holds millions of clones, with 85% to 95% as singletons. These data come from a study of shared clonotypes between healthy human individuals. Findings of the study overall: Shared clonotypes: about 5.3% naive CD4, about 3.5% naive CD8, roughly 2.4% memory CD4, 0.4% memory CD8.

This CDR3 contains 14 residues. From germline, CDR1 is SNHLY and CDR2 FYNNEI. The V gene lost 8 bases and the J gene lost 0 bases, with 11 bases spanning the gap. Adult Caucasians living in Nashville, Tennessee made up all of the donors. Division of CD4+ cells produced a CD45RA+ naive subset and a CD45RA-negative memory subset. Material for sequencing was naive CD4+ T cells sorted from blood. Subset noted: CD45RA+ positively selected. The chain employs TRBV2 and TRBJ2-1; D is perhaps TRBD2 (6 bases). This clonotype was sampled from a young man in good health. The chain's CDR3 is CASVGGLSYNEQFF. The CDR3 DNA reads TGTGCCAGCGTTGGGGGACTCTCCTACAATGAGCAGTTCTTC.